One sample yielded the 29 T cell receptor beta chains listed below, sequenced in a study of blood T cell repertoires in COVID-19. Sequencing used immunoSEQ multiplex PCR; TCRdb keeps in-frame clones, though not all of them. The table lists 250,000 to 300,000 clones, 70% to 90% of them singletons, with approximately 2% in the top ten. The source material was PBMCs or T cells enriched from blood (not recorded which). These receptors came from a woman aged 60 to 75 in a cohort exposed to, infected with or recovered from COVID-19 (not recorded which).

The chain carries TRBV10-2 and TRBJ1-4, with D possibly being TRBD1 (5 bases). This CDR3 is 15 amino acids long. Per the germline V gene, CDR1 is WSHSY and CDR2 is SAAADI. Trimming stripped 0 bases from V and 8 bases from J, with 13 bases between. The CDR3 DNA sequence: TGCGCCAGCAGTGAGTCGCGGGGGATCGAAGAAAAACTGTTTTTT. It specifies CASSESRGIEEKLFF.

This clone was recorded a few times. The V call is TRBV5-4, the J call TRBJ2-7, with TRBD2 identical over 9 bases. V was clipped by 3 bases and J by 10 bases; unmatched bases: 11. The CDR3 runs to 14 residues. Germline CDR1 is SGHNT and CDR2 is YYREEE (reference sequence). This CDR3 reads CASSWASGNTGQYF. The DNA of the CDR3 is TGTGCCAGCAGCTGGGCTAGCGGGAACACGGGCCAGTACTTC.

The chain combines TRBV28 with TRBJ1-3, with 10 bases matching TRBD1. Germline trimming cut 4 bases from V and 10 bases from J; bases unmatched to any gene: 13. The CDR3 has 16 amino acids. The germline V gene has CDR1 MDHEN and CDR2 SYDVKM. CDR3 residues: CASSWFPPGQGRTIYF. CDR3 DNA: TGTGCCAGCAGTTGGTTCCCCCCGGGACAGGGGCGGACCATATATTTT. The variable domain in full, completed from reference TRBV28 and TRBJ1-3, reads DVKVTQSSRYLVKRTGEKVFLECVQDMDHENMFWYRQDPGLGLRLIYFSYDVKMKEKGDIPEGYSVSREKKERFSLILESASTNQTSMYLCASSWFPPGQGRTIYFGEGSWLTVV.

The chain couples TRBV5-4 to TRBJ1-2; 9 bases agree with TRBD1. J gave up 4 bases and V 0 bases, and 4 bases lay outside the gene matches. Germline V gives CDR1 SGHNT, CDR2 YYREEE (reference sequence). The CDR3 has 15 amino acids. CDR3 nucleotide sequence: TGTGCCAGCAGCTTGGGGGACAGGGACGGCTATGGCTACACCTTC. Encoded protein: CASSLGDRDGYGYTF.

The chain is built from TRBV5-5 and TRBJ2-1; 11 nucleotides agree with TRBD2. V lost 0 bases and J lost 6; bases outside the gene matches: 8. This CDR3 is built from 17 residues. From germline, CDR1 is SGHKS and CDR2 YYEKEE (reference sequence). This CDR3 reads CASSLGLTSGRSNEQFF. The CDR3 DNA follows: TGTGCCAGCAGCTTGGGCCTTACTAGCGGGAGAAGCAATGAGCAGTTCTTC.

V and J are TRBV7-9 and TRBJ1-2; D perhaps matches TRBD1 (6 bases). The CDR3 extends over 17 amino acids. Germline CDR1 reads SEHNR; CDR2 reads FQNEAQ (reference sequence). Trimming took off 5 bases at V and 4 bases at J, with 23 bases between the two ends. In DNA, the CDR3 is TGTGCCAGCAGCCGATCCAGAGACAGGCCCTTCTCCTATGGCTACACCTTC. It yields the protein CASSRSRDRPFSYGYTF.

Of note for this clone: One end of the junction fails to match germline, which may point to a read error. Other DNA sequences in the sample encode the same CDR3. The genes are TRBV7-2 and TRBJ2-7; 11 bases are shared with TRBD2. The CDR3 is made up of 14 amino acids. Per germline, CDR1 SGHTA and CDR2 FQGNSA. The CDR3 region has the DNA TGTGCCAGTAGCTTGGGACTAGCGGCCCACGAGCAGTACTTC. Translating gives CASSLGLAAHEQYF.

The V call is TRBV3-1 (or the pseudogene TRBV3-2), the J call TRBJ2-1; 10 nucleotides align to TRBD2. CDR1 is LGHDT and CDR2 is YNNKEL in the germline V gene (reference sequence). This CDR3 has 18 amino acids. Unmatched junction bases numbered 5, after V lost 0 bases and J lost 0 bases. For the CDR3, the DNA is TGTGCCAGCAGCCAAGATTACAGCGGGAGGGCCTCCTACAATGAGCAGTTCTTC. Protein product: CASSQDYSGRASYNEQFF.

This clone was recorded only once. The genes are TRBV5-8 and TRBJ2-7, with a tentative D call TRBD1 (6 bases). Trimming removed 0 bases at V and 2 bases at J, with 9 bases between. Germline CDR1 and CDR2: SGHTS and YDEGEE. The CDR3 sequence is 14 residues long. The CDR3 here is CASSLGRGPYEQYF. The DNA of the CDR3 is TGTGCCAGCAGCTTGGGCAGGGGTCCCTACGAGCAGTACTTC.

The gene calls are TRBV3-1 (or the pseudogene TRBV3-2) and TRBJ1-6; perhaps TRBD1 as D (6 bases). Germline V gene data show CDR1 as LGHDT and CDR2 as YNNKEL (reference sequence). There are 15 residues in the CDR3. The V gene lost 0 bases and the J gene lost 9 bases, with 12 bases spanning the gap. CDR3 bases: TGTGCCAGCAGCCAAGATGGGGGGGGCGCTTCACCCCTCCACTTT. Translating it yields CASSQDGGGASPLHF.

CDR3 sequence reads: CASIEDTGVSNSPLHF. The CDR3 region has the DNA TGTGCCAGCATCGAAGATACAGGGGTCTCTAATTCACCCCTCCACTTT. This rearrangement joins TRBV7-9 to TRBJ1-6, with TRBD1 matching over 7 bases. With 7 bases clipped from V and 6 bases from J, the junction kept 12 bases outside the gene matches. CDR3 length: 16 residues. In germline, CDR1 is SEHNR, CDR2 FQNEAQ (reference sequence).

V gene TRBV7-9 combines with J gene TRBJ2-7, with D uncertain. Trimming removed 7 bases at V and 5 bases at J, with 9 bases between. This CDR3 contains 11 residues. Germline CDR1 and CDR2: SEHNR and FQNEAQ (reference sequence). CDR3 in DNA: TGTGCCAGCACCCACACCCACGAGCAGTACTTC. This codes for CASTHTHEQYF.

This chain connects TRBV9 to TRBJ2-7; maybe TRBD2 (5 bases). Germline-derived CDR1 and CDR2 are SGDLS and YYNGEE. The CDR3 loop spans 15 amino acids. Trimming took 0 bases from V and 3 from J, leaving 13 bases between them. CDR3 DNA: TGTGCCAGCAGCGTAGGGTGGGCTAGCCACTACGAGCAGTACTTC. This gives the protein CASSVGWASHYEQYF.

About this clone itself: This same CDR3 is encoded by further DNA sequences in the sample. In DNA, the CDR3 is TGTGCCAGCAGTTTTCGGGGAAACACTGAAGCTTTCTTT. It codes for CASSFRGNTEAFF. The rearrangement joins TRBV28 to TRBJ1-1; unclear D gene. The CDR3 runs to 13 residues. Germline CDR1 is MDHEN and CDR2 is SYDVKM. V was pared by 3 bases and J by 2 bases, with 7 bases between.

The CDR3 region is CASSPSSGRVDTQYF. CDR3 sequence (DNA): TGTGCCAGCAGCCCCAGTAGCGGGAGAGTAGATACGCAGTATTTT. The chain combines TRBV5-6 with TRBJ2-3; 9 bases agree with TRBD2. The germline V gene encodes CDR1 SGHDT and CDR2 YYEEEE. The V gene end was trimmed by 4 bases and the J gene end by 5 bases; junction bases not matched to a gene: 8. The CDR3 consists of 15 residues.

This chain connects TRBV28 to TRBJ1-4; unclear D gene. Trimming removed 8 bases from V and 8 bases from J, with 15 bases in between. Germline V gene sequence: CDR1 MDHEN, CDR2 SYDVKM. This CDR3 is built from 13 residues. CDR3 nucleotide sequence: TGTGCCAGCTTAAGGTCCGGGAGGGAAAAACTGTTTTTT. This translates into CASLRSGREKLFF.

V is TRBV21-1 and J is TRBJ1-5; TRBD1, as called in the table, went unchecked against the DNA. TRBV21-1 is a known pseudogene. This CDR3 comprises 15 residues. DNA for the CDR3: TGTGCCAGCAGCAAAGCGCGCAGGGGCAATCAGCCCCAGCATTTT. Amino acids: CASSKARRGNQPQHF.

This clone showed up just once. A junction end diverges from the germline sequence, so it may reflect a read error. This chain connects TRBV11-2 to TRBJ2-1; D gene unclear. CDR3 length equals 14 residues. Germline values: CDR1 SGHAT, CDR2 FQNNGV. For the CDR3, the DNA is TGTGCCAGCAGCTCTCCAAGAGATCGCAATGTGCAGTTCTTC. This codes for CASSSPRDRNVQFF.

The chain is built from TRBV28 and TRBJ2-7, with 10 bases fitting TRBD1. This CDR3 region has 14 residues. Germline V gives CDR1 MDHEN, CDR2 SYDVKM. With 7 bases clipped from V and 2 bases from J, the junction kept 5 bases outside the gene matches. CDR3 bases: TGTGCCAGCACCGGACAGGGGGGGGCCTACGAGCAGTACTTC. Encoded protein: CASTGQGGAYEQYF.

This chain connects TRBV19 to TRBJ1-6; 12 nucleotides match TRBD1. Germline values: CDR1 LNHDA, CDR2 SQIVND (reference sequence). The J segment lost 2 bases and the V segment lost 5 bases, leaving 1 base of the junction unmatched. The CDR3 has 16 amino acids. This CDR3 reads CASSGTGGAYNSPLHF. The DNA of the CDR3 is TGTGCCAGTAGTGGGACAGGGGGCGCCTATAATTCACCCCTCCACTTT. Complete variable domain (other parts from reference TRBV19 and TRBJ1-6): DGGITQSPKYLFRKEGQNVTLSCEQNLNHDAMYWYRQDPGQGLRLIYYSQIVNDFQKGDIAEGYSVSREKKESFPLTVTSAQKNPTAFYLCASSGTGGAYNSPLHFGNGTRLTVT.

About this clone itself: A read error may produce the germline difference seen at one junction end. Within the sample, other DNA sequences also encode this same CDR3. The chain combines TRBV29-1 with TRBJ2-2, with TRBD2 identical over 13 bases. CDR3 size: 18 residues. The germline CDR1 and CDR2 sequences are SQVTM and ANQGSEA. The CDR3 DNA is TGCAGCGCTGTTACCGGACTAGCGGGGGTATCGAACACTGGGGAGCTGTTTTTT. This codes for CSAVTGLAGVSNTGELFF.

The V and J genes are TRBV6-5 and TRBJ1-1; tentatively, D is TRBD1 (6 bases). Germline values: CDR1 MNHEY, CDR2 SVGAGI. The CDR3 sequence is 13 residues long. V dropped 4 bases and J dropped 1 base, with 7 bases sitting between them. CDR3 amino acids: CASSLQGNTEAFF. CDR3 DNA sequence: TGTGCCAGCAGTTTACAGGGGAACACTGAAGCTTTCTTT.

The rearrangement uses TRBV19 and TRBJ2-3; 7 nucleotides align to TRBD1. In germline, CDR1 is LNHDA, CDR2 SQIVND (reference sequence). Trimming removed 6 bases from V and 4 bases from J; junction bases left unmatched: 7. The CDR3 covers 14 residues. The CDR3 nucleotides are TGTGCCAGTAGGATTCGACAGGGAGCAGATACGCAGTATTTT. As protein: CASRIRQGADTQYF.

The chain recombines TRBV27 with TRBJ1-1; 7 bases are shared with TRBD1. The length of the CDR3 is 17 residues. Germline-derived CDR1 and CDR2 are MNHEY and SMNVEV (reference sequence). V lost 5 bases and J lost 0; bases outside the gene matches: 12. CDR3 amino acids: CASSPDRAPSLNTEAFF. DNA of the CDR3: TGTGCCAGCAGTCCTGACAGGGCTCCCTCTCTGAACACTGAAGCTTTCTTT.

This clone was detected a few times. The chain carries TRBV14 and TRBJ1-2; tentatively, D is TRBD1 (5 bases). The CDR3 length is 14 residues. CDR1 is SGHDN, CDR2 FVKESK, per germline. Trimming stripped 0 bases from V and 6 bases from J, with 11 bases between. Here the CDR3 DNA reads TGTGCCAGCAGCCAAGATTTAGGGGCTCATGGCTACACCTTC. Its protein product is CASSQDLGAHGYTF.

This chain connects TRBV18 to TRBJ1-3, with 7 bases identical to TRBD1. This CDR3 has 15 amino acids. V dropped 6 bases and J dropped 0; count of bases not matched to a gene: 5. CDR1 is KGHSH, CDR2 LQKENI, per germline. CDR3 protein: CASSRQGSSGNTIYF. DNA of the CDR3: TGTGCCAGCTCCCGACAGGGAAGCTCTGGAAACACCATATATTTT.

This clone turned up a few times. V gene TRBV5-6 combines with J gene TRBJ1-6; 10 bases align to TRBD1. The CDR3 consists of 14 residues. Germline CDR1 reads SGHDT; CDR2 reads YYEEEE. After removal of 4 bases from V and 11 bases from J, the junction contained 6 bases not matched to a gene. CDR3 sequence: CASSPDRGSPPLHF. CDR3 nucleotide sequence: TGTGCCAGCAGCCCGGACAGGGGGTCCCCACCCCTCCACTTT.

The CDR3 DNA follows: TGTGCCAGCAGCTTAGTGCTAGCGAGATCCTACGAGCAGTACTTC. This codes for CASSLVLARSYEQYF. V gene TRBV7-2 combines with J gene TRBJ2-7; D may be TRBD2 (6 bases). The V end was cut by 1 base, the J end by 1 base, with 11 bases between. The CDR3 is 15 amino acids. CDR1 SGHTA and CDR2 FQGNSA come from the germline V gene. The full variable domain, in which reference TRBV7-2 and TRBJ2-7 provide the parts outside the CDR3, is GAGVSQSPSNKVTEKGKDVELRCDPISGHTALYWYRQSLGQGLEFLIYFQGNSAPDKSGLPSDRFSAERTGGSVSTLTIQRTQQEDSAVYLCASSLVLARSYEQYFGPGTRLTVT.

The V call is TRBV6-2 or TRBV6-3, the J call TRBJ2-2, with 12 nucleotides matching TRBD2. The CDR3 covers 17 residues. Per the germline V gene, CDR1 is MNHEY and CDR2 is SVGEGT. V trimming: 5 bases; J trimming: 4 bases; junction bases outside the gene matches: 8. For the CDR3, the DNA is TGTGCCAGCAGTGCGCGACTAGCGGGAGTTGGCACCGGGGAGCTGTTTTTT. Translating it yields CASSARLAGVGTGELFF.